This T cell receptor beta chain was identified in a study of blood T cell repertoires in COVID-19. At the level of the study: Collection of acute and convalescent COVID-19 samples took place in the United States, Italy and Spain. Sample material is recorded as cDNA or gDNA derived from T cells, B-cell-depleted T cells, or PBMCs.

Sequenced by immunoSEQ multiplex PCR; TCRdb stores in-frame clones only, minus some. This table has around 50,000 clones, 82% appearing once. This clone was recorded only once. CDR3 size: 14 residues. V shed 2 bases and J shed 3 bases, with 11 bases lying between them. CDR1 is SGHNT, CDR2 YYREEE, per germline (reference sequence). The TCR sequence derives from a man aged 80 or over with COVID-19, enrolled during active disease. The material sequenced was peripheral blood. The V call is TRBV5-4, the J call TRBJ1-2; D perhaps matches TRBD1 (5 bases). The CDR3, as DNA: TGTGCCAGCAGCTTCGGATTAGGGGACTATGGCTACACCTTC. This codes for CASSFGLGDYGYTF.